The 14 T cell receptor beta chains below come from one sample, sequenced in a study of T cell responses to AZD1222 COVID-19 vaccine. Assay used: immunoSEQ multiplex PCR; TCRdb lists only in-frame clones, some missing. The repertoire holds approximately 88,000 clones, with almost 80% as singletons. Sequenced here: peripheral blood, sampled on day 0 of AZD1222 vaccination. Receptor source: an adult in good health.

The chain combines TRBV27 with TRBJ2-7; a weak D match, TRBD1 (5 bases). The CDR3 contains 13 residues. Germline CDR1 is MNHEY and CDR2 is SMNVEV (reference sequence). Trimming removed 3 bases from V and 4 bases from J, with 10 bases in between. CDR3 coding DNA: TGTGCCAGCAGTTTCACAGGTGCTTACGAGCAGTACTTC. This gives the protein CASSFTGAYEQYF.

This clone was seen only a few times. The chain couples TRBV5-6 to TRBJ2-3, with TRBD2 matching 14 bases. Trimming took 4 bases from V and 4 from J; bases not matched to a gene: 5. Germline V gives CDR1 SGHDT, CDR2 YYEEEE. This CDR3 has 16 amino acids. As DNA, the CDR3 is TGTGCCAGCAGCCCGGGACTAGCGGGAGCCGCAGATACGCAGTATTTT. Amino acids: CASSPGLAGAADTQYF.

The chain's CDR3 is CASSPGEGATYTGELFF. In DNA, the CDR3 is TGTGCCAGCTCACCAGGGGAGGGGGCGACGTACACCGGGGAGCTGTTTTTT. The V and J genes are TRBV18 and TRBJ2-2; the D gene could be TRBD1 or TRBD2 (7 bases each). The V and J ends lost 2 bases and 3 bases respectively, with 16 bases between them. Germline V gives CDR1 KGHSH, CDR2 LQKENI. The CDR3 spans 17 residues.

This clone was detected a few times. This chain connects TRBV4-3 to TRBJ1-6; D perhaps matches TRBD1 (5 bases). Trimming stripped 4 bases from V and 5 bases from J, with 9 bases between. Germline V gene sequence: CDR1 LGHNA, CDR2 YSLEER. The CDR3 is 14 residues long. The CDR3, as DNA: TGCGCCAGCAGCCGCAGGGTAGATAATTCACCCCTCCACTTT. Translation: CASSRRVDNSPLHF.

This clone was detected a few times. The chain joins TRBV10-1 to TRBJ2-7; TRBD1 aligns across 10 bases. Germline V gives CDR1 WNHNN, CDR2 SYGVQD (reference sequence). CDR3 length equals 17 residues. V lost 2 bases and J lost 0; bases outside the gene matches: 7. The CDR3 region has the DNA TGCGCCAGCAGTGAGGGTCTATGGGACAGGGGCTCCTACGAGCAGTACTTC. Amino acid sequence: CASSEGLWDRGSYEQYF.

The chain uses TRBV18 and TRBJ2-2; 9 bases line up with TRBD2. Germline V gene sequence: CDR1 KGHSH, CDR2 LQKENI. The V segment lost 6 bases and the J segment 7 bases; nucleotides outside the gene matches: 9. CDR3 length: 15 amino acids. Here the CDR3 DNA reads TGTGCCAGCTCGTCGACTAGCGGCCCTGGCGGGGAGCTGTTTTTT. Residues: CASSSTSGPGGELFF.

This clone has only one observation. The gene calls are TRBV5-1 and TRBJ2-7, with 8 bases lining up with TRBD2. The trim removed 4 bases at V and 2 bases at J, leaving 5 bases unmatched. The CDR3 runs to 14 residues. Looked up from germline, CDR1 is SGHRS and CDR2 is YFSETQ. The CDR3 sequence: CASSMTSAPYEQYF. The CDR3 DNA follows: TGCGCCAGCAGCATGACTAGCGCTCCCTACGAGCAGTACTTC.

This chain connects TRBV12-5 to TRBJ2-3; possible D gene TRBD1, 5 bases. Trimming stripped 8 bases from V and 2 bases from J, with 14 bases between. Germline V CDR1 and CDR2: LGHNT, FRNRAP. This CDR3 has 14 residues. This chain's CDR3 is CASKGVLSTDTQYF. CDR3 sequence (DNA): TGTGCTAGTAAAGGGGTTTTATCCACAGATACGCAGTATTTT.

The J gene is TRBJ2-5, the V gene TRBV9, with 7 bases matching TRBD2. Germline CDR1 is SGDLS and CDR2 is YYNGEE. The CDR3 totals 15 residues. The V and J ends lost 1 base and 4 bases, in that order; junction bases with no gene match: 7. The CDR3 loop reads CASSVRTSPRETQYF. CDR3 DNA: TGTGCCAGCAGCGTACGGACTAGTCCAAGAGAGACCCAGTACTTC.

CDR3 sequence (DNA): TGTGCCTGGAGTGTAAGGAGCGGGAGTGATACGCAGTATTTT. Protein sequence: CAWSVRSGSDTQYF. V gene TRBV30 combines with J gene TRBJ2-3, with TRBD2 matching over 8 bases. Germline trimming cut 0 bases from V and 6 bases from J; bases unmatched to any gene: 5. The germline CDR1 and CDR2 sequences are GTSNPN and SVGIG (reference sequence). The CDR3 runs 14 residues. The variable domain in full, completed from reference TRBV30 and TRBJ2-3, reads SQTIHQWPATLVQPVGSPLSLECTVEGTSNPNLYWYRQAAGRGLQLLFYSVGIGQISSEVPQNLSASRPQDRQFILSSKKLLLSDSGFYLCAWSVRSGSDTQYFGPGTRLTVL.

V usage is TRBV19 and J usage is TRBJ2-4; possible D gene TRBD1, 5 bases. This CDR3 region has 14 residues. Deletions cut 3 bases from V and 5 bases from J, with 11 bases between. The germline V gene encodes CDR1 LNHDA and CDR2 SQIVND (reference sequence). The CDR3: CASSIQGRENIQYF. The CDR3, as DNA: TGTGCCAGTAGTATCCAGGGTAGGGAAAACATTCAGTACTTC.

The CDR3 DNA follows: TGCGCCAGCAGACAGGGGTCACCTAATTCACCCCTCCACTTT. Its translation is CASRQGSPNSPLHF. The chain is built from TRBV5-1 and TRBJ1-6; 7 nucleotides align to TRBD1. The CDR3 sequence is 14 residues long. V dropped 5 bases and J dropped 6; count of bases not matched to a gene: 5. The germline CDR1 and CDR2 sequences are SGHRS and YFSETQ.

CDR3 nucleotide sequence: TGTGCCAGCAGTTACTCGGGCCTAGATAATTCACCCCTCCACTTT. It is translated as CASSYSGLDNSPLHF. The chain employs TRBV6-5 and TRBJ1-6; unclear D gene. CDR3 size: 15 residues. V was pared by 0 bases and J by 5 bases, with 8 bases between. The V gene's germline CDR1 is MNHEY and CDR2 SVGAGI.

This clone was counted between two and nine times. V and J are TRBV3-1 (or the pseudogene TRBV3-2) and TRBJ1-2; 7 bases are shared with TRBD1. CDR3 length: 17 amino acids. The trim removed 1 base at V and 4 bases at J, leaving 12 bases unmatched. Germline CDR1 LGHDT, CDR2 YNNKEL (reference sequence). The CDR3 nucleotides read TGTGCCAGCAGCCAAGGCTTTTCAGGGGGTCCCCTCTATGGCTACACCTTC. This codes for CASSQGFSGGPLYGYTF.